This entry describes one T cell receptor beta chain. The source of the sample is a study of T cell responses to AZD1222 COVID-19 vaccine. Clones were read by immunoSEQ multiplex PCR, and TCRdb kept only the in-frame ones, dropping some. The sample shows about 150,000 clones, 75% to 95% of them seen only once. The CDR3 contains 17 residues. V lost 0 bases and J 1 base, leaving 15 bases between the germline ends. In germline, CDR1 is LGHDT, CDR2 YNNKEL (reference sequence). The chain combines TRBV3-1 (or the pseudogene TRBV3-2) with TRBJ1-1; the D is unclear. The material was peripheral blood, obtained on day 0 of AZD1222 vaccination. The origin of this receptor is an adult in good health. CDR3 nucleotides: TGTGCCAGCAGCCAAGATGAATCTCCGACGGGGAACACTGAAGCTTTCTTT. Translating gives CASSQDESPTGNTEAFF.